This T cell receptor beta chain came from a study of CD8+ T cells in alopecia areata. Study-wide context: Those treated were given oral tofacitinib at 5 to 10 mg twice daily. Broader study findings: Lesional scalp displayed greater clonality than normal scalp, most notably in alopecia totalis/universalis.

Specimens obtained from alopecia areata patients comprised lesional scalp punch biopsies and peripheral blood. Germline CDR1 LNHDA, CDR2 SQIVND (reference sequence). The CDR3 is 14 amino acids. The V and J ends lost 3 bases and 2 bases respectively, with 11 bases between them. Following extraction, RNA underwent reverse transcription to cDNA, which served as the sequencing template. Generated by immunoSEQ multiplex PCR, the TCRdb table keeps only in-frame clones and is missing some. The table lists some 200,000 clones, just under 60% of them singletons. The sample holds a few counts of this clone. What it binds is not known.

The sequences come from CD4+ T cells sorted from blood, collected at week 0. The sequence derives from a human donor with alopecia areata. The chain is built from TRBV19 and TRBJ2-7; D ambiguous. The CDR3 here is CASSIGRPAYEQYF. The CDR3 nucleotides are TGTGCCAGTAGTATTGGCAGGCCTGCCTACGAGCAGTACTTC. Using reference TRBV19 and TRBJ2-7 for the parts outside the CDR3, the full variable domain is DGGITQSPKYLFRKEGQNVTLSCEQNLNHDAMYWYRQDPGQGLRLIYYSQIVNDFQKGDIAEGYSVSREKKESFPLTVTSAQKNPTAFYLCASSIGRPAYEQYFGPGTRLTVT.